This T cell receptor beta chain is from a study of blood T cell repertoires in COVID-19. About the study: There were acute and convalescent COVID-19 samples, and they came from the United States, Italy and Spain. In each case, the material was cDNA or gDNA derived from T cells, B-cell-depleted T cells, or PBMCs.

Study processing details: Estimation of nucleated cell counts was performed using reference gene primer amplification. The repertoire was sequenced with immunoSEQ multiplex PCR; TCRdb's copy has only in-frame clones and lacks some. For V, J and clone size, that table is used; D and trimming come from the DNA. The sample consists of roughly 36,000 clones, about 94% of them appearing once. This clone occurred once. The CDR3 covers 13 residues. Deletions cut 0 bases from V and 4 bases from J, with 7 bases between. The V gene's germline CDR1 is SGDLS and CDR2 YYNGEE. This chain uses TRBV9 with TRBJ2-5; D is uncertain. The source is a human donor with active COVID-19. The donor label of this sample is uncertain. Sequenced: peripheral blood. CDR3 sequence reads: CASSVELRETQYF. The CDR3 DNA sequence: TGTGCCAGCAGCGTAGAATTGAGAGAGACCCAGTACTTC.